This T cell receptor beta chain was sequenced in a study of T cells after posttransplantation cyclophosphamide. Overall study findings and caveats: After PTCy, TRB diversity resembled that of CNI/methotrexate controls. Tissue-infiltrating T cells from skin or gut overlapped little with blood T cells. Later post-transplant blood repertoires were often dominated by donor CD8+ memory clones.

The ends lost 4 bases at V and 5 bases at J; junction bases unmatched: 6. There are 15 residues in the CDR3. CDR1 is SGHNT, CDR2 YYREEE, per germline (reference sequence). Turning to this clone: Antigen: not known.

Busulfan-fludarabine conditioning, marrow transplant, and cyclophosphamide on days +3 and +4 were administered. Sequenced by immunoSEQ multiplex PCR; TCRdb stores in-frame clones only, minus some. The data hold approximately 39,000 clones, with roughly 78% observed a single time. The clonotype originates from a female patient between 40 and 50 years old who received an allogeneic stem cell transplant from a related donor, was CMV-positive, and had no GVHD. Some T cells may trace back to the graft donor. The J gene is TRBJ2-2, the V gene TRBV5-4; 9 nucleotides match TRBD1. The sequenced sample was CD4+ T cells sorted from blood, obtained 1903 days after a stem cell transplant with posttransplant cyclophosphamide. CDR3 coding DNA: TGTGCCAGCAGCCGGGGACAGGGAGGAACCGGGGAGCTGTTTTTT. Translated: CASSRGQGGTGELFF.